This T cell receptor (beta chain) derives from a study of T cells in Graves' hyperthyroidism and ophthalmopathy. Out of roughly 9.1 ml of fresh peripheral blood came the PBMCs. The CDR3 totals 14 residues. Trimming removed 2 bases at V and 4 bases at J, with 11 bases between. CDR1 and CDR2 (germline): MNHEY, SVGAGI. Amplification yielded TCR beta CDR3 regions, with RNA transcripts as the source. The TCR CDR3 first-round RT-PCR relied on the HTBI primer set. TCRdb called the multiplex PCR reads again in MiXCR, with one record for every CDR3 protein. Of some 490,000 distinct CDR3 sequences listed, around a fifth are singletons.

The sequencing input was blood. This receptor was obtained from a woman between 70 and 85 years old with Graves' ophthalmopathy. V usage is TRBV6-5 and J usage is TRBJ1-1; D gene unclear. CDR3 nucleotides: TGTGCCAGCAGTTACGGCCAGGAGATCACTGAAGCTTTCTTT. Translated: CASSYGQEITEAFF.